This entry lists 29 T cell receptor beta chains sequenced from one sample in a study of T-cell reconstitution after alpha-beta-depleted transplantation in children. Using unique molecular identifiers, the investigators prepared the TCRbeta library. TCRdb re-called the PCR reads through MiXCR, storing one row per CDR3 protein. The table lists 200,000 to 250,000 distinct CDR3 sequences, approximately 11% of them singletons, with 28% in the top ten. Sequencing used PBMCs, obtained before TCRalphabeta/CD19-depleted stem cell transplant. The receptors originated from a child less than two years old with acute myeloid leukemia, due to receive a stem cell transplant.

This clonotype was counted ten times or more. The V gene is TRBV6-5, the J gene TRBJ1-1, with a possible D match to TRBD1 (6 bases). This CDR3 spans 18 amino acids. Germline CDR1 and CDR2: MNHEY and SVGAGI. Trimming cost V 4 bases and J 0 bases, with 21 bases left between them. As DNA, the CDR3 is TGTGCCAGCAGTTTTCGAAGGGGGTATGTGGGTATGAACACTGAAGCTTTCTTT. As protein: CASSFRRGYVGMNTEAFF.

Many counts were recorded for this clonotype. The V and J genes are TRBV7-2 and TRBJ2-7, with D uncertain. V was pared by 5 bases and J by 3 bases, with 8 bases between. CDR1 is SGHTA, CDR2 FQGNSA, per germline. CDR3 length: 12 residues. The CDR3 nucleotides read TGTGCCAGCAGCCGGGCCGGCTACGAGCAGTACTTC. It codes for CASSRAGYEQYF.

The sample holds many counts of this clonotype. V usage is TRBV7-8 and J usage is TRBJ2-3; a possible D gene is TRBD2 (5 bases). Germline CDR1 is SGHVS and CDR2 is FQNEAQ. The ends were cut back, 5 bases at V and 2 bases at J, with 14 bases in the middle. This CDR3 is 15 amino acids long. The CDR3 spells CASSLWTRYTDTQYF. CDR3 bases: TGTGCCAGCAGCCTATGGACTCGTTACACAGATACGCAGTATTTT.

This clonotype showed up many times. The chain recombines TRBV25-1 with TRBJ2-4, with D maybe TRBD1 (6 bases). Per germline, CDR1 MGHDK and CDR2 SYGVNS. Trimming left V 4 bases short and J 8 bases short, with 9 bases between. This CDR3 region has 12 residues. The DNA of the CDR3 is TGTGCCAGCAGTGCAGGGGCAGACATTCAGTACTTC. It codes for CASSAGADIQYF.

On this clonotype itself: A read error may be the cause here, since a much bigger clone is one base away. The chain couples TRBV12-3 or TRBV12-4 to TRBJ1-3; maybe TRBD1 (5 bases). The CDR3 loop spans 18 amino acids. The DNA of the CDR3 is TGTGCCATCAGTTTAGGGTCCGGTTGGGGGGGCTCTGGAAACACCATATATTTT. As protein: CAISLGSGWGGSGNTIYF.

This clonotype was recorded many times. The chain recombines TRBV12-3 or TRBV12-4 with TRBJ2-1; 10 bases fit TRBD1. V was pared by 4 bases and J by 4 bases, with 1 base of the junction left unmatched. This CDR3 has 14 amino acids. CDR3 bases: TGTGCCAGCAGTTGGGGACAGGGGTACAATGAGCAGTTCTTC. Its translation is CASSWGQGYNEQFF.

Ten or more counts support this clonotype. This chain uses TRBV5-8 with TRBJ1-6; no clear D gene. The CDR3 has 14 residues. Germline V gene lookup returns CDR1 SGHTS and CDR2 YDEGEE. V shed 0 bases and J shed 7 bases, with 8 bases lying between them. This CDR3 reads CASSLAVRNSPLHF. In nucleotides, the CDR3 is TGTGCCAGCAGCTTGGCAGTCAGGAATTCACCCCTCCACTTT.

The chain couples TRBV2 to TRBJ2-3, with D possibly being TRBD2 (5 bases). V was clipped by 3 bases and J by 2 bases, with 12 bases between them. The CDR3 consists of 15 residues. Per the germline V gene, CDR1 is SNHLY and CDR2 is FYNNEI. The CDR3 nucleotides are TGTGCCAGCAGTGAGGAGGCCTACTCCACAGATACGCAGTATTTT. This sequence encodes CASSEEAYSTDTQYF.

There are many counts of this clonotype. The chain joins TRBV12-3 or TRBV12-4 to TRBJ1-1; possibly TRBD1 for D (5 bases). CDR3 length equals 14 residues. V was pared by 1 base and J by 4 bases, with 10 bases between. CDR3 loop: CASSLGSGGTEAFF. As DNA, the CDR3 is TGTGCCAGCAGTTTAGGTTCGGGGGGCACTGAAGCTTTCTTT.

The table lists this clonotype with many counts. The J gene is TRBJ2-3, the V gene TRBV20-1; 10 bases are shared with TRBD1. The CDR3 contains 13 residues. J lost 4 bases, V lost 3 bases, and 1 base had no gene match. Germline V lookup: CDR1 DFQATT, CDR2 SNEGSKA (reference sequence). The CDR3 DNA sequence: TGCAGTGCTAGTGGACAGGGGGCAGATACGCAGTATTTT. Encoded protein: CSASGQGADTQYF.

This clonotype appeared many times. This chain joins TRBV11-2 and TRBJ2-7; D may be TRBD1 (8 bases). The CDR3 covers 18 residues. The germline V gene has CDR1 SGHAT and CDR2 FQNNGV. Trimming removed 5 bases at V and 2 bases at J, with 25 bases between. DNA for the CDR3: TGTGCCAGCAGCATACCCCAGGGGGCTAGCGGATTTACCTACGAGCAGTACTTC. Protein: CASSIPQGASGFTYEQYF.

At least ten counts were recorded for this clonotype. The chain joins TRBV10-3 to TRBJ1-5; 10 bases line up with TRBD1. Germline CDR1 is ENHRY and CDR2 is SYGVKD. V lost 0 bases, J lost 7 bases, and 6 bases stayed unmatched. The CDR3 spans 16 residues. The CDR3 nucleotides read TGTGCCATCAGTGAGTCGATAGGGGACAGGGGCCAGCCCCAGCATTTT. It codes for CAISESIGDRGQPQHF.

This clonotype was counted many times. The rearrangement links TRBV29-1 to TRBJ2-3; the D is unclear. Germline V gives CDR1 SQVTM, CDR2 ANQGSEA. V was cut by 0 bases and J by 0 bases, with 16 bases left in between. The CDR3 loop spans 17 amino acids. Written as DNA, the CDR3 is TGCAGCGTTGAAGATCTAGGTAGAACTCCTAGCACAGATACGCAGTATTTT. It translates to CSVEDLGRTPSTDTQYF.

The V and J genes are TRBV30 and TRBJ2-1; unclear D gene. Per the germline V gene, CDR1 is GTSNPN and CDR2 is SVGIG (reference sequence). The CDR3 consists of 13 residues. Trimming cost V 0 bases and J 7 bases, with 10 bases left between them. The CDR3 sequence is CAWSVDLWNEQFF. The CDR3 coding sequence is TGTGCCTGGAGTGTAGACTTGTGGAATGAGCAGTTCTTC.

Of note for this clonotype: The junction and the germline gene differ at one end; a read error may be behind it. The V and J genes are TRBV28 and TRBJ1-2, with 7 bases lining up with TRBD1. From germline, CDR1 is MDHEN and CDR2 SYDVKM. The CDR3 runs 16 residues. Here the CDR3 DNA reads TGTGCCAGCAGTTTAAGGGCGACAGGGAAGGATGATGGCGACACCTTC. Its translation: CASSLRATGKDDGDTF.

This clonotype showed up many times. The rearrangement links TRBV20-1 to TRBJ2-2; 9 bases are shared with TRBD1. Unmatched junction bases numbered 14, after V lost 2 bases and J lost 7 bases. Germline lookup yields CDR1 DFQATT and CDR2 SNEGSKA (reference sequence). The CDR3 spans 17 residues. The CDR3 sequence: CSARQIVRTGASGELFF. The DNA for the CDR3 is TGCAGTGCTAGACAGATCGTCCGGACAGGGGCTAGCGGGGAGCTGTTTTTT.

The chain uses TRBV7-2 and TRBJ2-1; the D call may be TRBD1 or TRBD2 (5 bases each). The CDR3 runs to 15 residues. Trimming took off 2 bases at V and 7 bases at J, with 15 bases between the two ends. CDR1 SGHTA and CDR2 FQGNSA come from the germline V gene. This chain's CDR3 is CASSLSPGQGNEQFF. CDR3 bases: TGTGCCAGCAGCTTATCACCGGGGCAGGGTAATGAGCAGTTCTTC.

This clonotype was counted ten times or more. The rearrangement joins TRBV7-3 to TRBJ2-1, with D unresolved. The CDR3 is made up of 13 amino acids. CDR1 and CDR2 (germline): SGHTA, FQGTGA. V was clipped by 2 bases and J by 6 bases, with 8 bases between them. In DNA, the CDR3 is TGTGCCAGCAGCTTAGGGGTTTCCAATGAGCAGTTCTTC. This translates into CASSLGVSNEQFF.

The gene calls are TRBV10-1 and TRBJ2-3; D call uncertain. CDR1 and CDR2 from the germline V gene are WNHNN and SYGVQD (reference sequence). The V end was cut by 4 bases, the J end by 6 bases, with 11 bases between. The CDR3 sequence is 13 residues long. CDR3: CASSAVDSDTQYF. Here the CDR3 DNA reads TGCGCCAGCAGTGCGGTCGACTCGGATACGCAGTATTTT.

In its sample, this clonotype was seen a few times. The rearrangement joins TRBV7-2 to TRBJ2-7, with 9 positions matching TRBD2. Trimming at V came to 5 bases and at J to 5 bases, leaving 7 bases not matched to a gene. From germline, CDR1 is SGHTA and CDR2 FQGNSA. The CDR3 spans 14 residues. Here the CDR3 reads CASSLGLAKHEQYF. In DNA, the CDR3 is TGTGCCAGCAGCCTCGGACTAGCGAAGCACGAGCAGTACTTC.

On this clonotype itself: The germline gene is not matched at one end of the junction; a read error may be the cause. The rearrangement uses TRBV24-1 and TRBJ2-4; D gene ambiguous. This CDR3 is 15 amino acids long. Germline CDR1 KGHDR, CDR2 SFDVKD. The CDR3 sequence: CCGQPPGLAKNIQYF. The CDR3 DNA is TGCTGTGGCCAGCCTCCAGGATTAGCCAAAAACATTCAGTACTTC.

This clonotype has a count of ten or more. The chain has TRBV7-2 and TRBJ2-3; 11 bases fit TRBD2. The CDR3 runs 13 residues. V gave up 0 bases and J gave up 11 bases; unmatched junction bases: 1. CDR1 is SGHTA, CDR2 FQGNSA, per germline. The CDR3 DNA is TGTGCCAGCAGCTTAGCACTAGCGGGAGAGCAGTATTTT. It codes for CASSLALAGEQYF. Drawing the rest from reference TRBV7-2 and TRBJ2-3, the complete variable domain is GAGVSQSPSNKVTEKGKDVELRCDPISGHTALYWYRQSLGQGLEFLIYFQGNSAPDKSGLPSDRFSAERTGGSVSTLTIQRTQQEDSAVYLCASSLALAGEQYFGPGTRLTVL.

This clonotype was found many times. The rearrangement joins TRBV10-3 to TRBJ1-1, with a weak D call TRBD1 (5 bases). Germline lookup yields CDR1 ENHRY and CDR2 SYGVKD. V lost 0 bases and J 3 bases, leaving 20 bases between the germline ends. There are 18 residues in the CDR3. The CDR3 coding sequence is TGTGCCATCAGTGAGTCGGTCCTCCGGGCGGACAAAGACACTGAAGCTTTCTTT. Translation gives CAISESVLRADKDTEAFF.

This clonotype was observed many times. The chain uses TRBV30 and TRBJ1-4, with D possibly matching TRBD1 (5 bases). CDR1 and CDR2 from the germline V gene are GTSNPN and SVGIG (reference sequence). V was shortened by 3 bases and J by 13 bases, with 12 bases between the two germline ends. The CDR3 consists of 11 residues. CDR3 protein: CAWSLGGLLFF. The DNA for the CDR3 is TGTGCCTGGAGCTTGGGGGGTTTACTGTTTTTT.

This clonotype showed up many times. The gene calls are TRBV20-1 and TRBJ1-6; weak D call: TRBD1 (5 bases). Trimming left V 3 bases short and J 0 bases short, with 12 bases between. Germline-derived CDR1 and CDR2 are DFQATT and SNEGSKA (reference sequence). This CDR3 spans 16 amino acids. Here the CDR3 reads CSARGRLSSYNSPLHF. CDR3 nucleotides: TGCAGTGCTAGGGGACGCTTAAGCTCCTATAATTCACCCCTCCACTTT.

Ten or more counts support this clonotype. This chain links TRBV20-1 with TRBJ2-5, with D perhaps TRBD2 (6 bases). The germline CDR1 and CDR2 sequences are DFQATT and SNEGSKA (reference sequence). The CDR3 covers 11 residues. The V gene lost 7 bases and the J gene lost 4 bases, with 10 bases spanning the gap. The CDR3 region has the DNA TGCAGTGGGGTCGGGAGAGAGACCCAGTACTTC. Translated, it gives CSGVGRETQYF.

This clonotype was seen a single time. One junction end does not reproduce the germline sequence, and a read error may be involved. V usage is TRBV3-1 and J usage is TRBJ1-2; D ambiguous. From germline, CDR1 is LGHDT and CDR2 YNNKEL (reference sequence). This CDR3 has 15 amino acids. The CDR3 loop reads CASSRQESASYGHTF. As DNA, the CDR3 is TGTGCCAGCAGCCGCCAGGAGTCGGCGTCCTATGGCCACACCTTC.

In this sample, this clonotype turned up many times. The chain combines TRBV4-2 with TRBJ1-1; possibly TRBD1 for D (6 bases). The CDR3 has 13 residues. The V end was cut by 6 bases, the J end by 1 base, with 9 bases between. Germline loops: CDR1 LGHNA, CDR2 YNFKEQ. CDR3 DNA: TGTGCCAGCAGACTACAGGGGAACACTGAAGCTTTCTTT. Residues: CASRLQGNTEAFF.

This clonotype has at least ten counts. An end of the junction differs from the germline gene, which may be a read error. The CDR3 spells CASSSTLSDEQYF. The CDR3 DNA sequence: TGCGCCAGCAGCTCTACACTCTCCGACGAGCAGTACTTC. This chain joins TRBV5-1 and TRBJ2-7; D unclear. CDR1 SGHRS and CDR2 YFSETQ come from the germline V gene. The CDR3 covers 13 residues.